This TCR beta chain emerged from a study of blood T cell repertoires in COVID-19 (dated by TCRdb to about 2020). Regarding the complete study: Samples from collaborators originated in the United States, Italy and Spain and spanned both the acute and convalescent phases of COVID-19. The material from the prospective study consisted of cDNA or gDNA derived from T cells, B-cell-depleted T cells, or PBMCs. Subjects who had been exposed to COVID-19, were actively infected with it, or had recovered from it provided the deeply sampled blood TCRbeta repertoires that made up the dataset. The repertoires were made available in a free public database intended to serve as a resource for research on the immune response to SARS-CoV-2. The samples were drawn from the first 160 participants of the ongoing ImmuneRACE study and from 1,254 subjects provided by 6 global collaborators. Sample metadata almost always included a de-identified subject ID, COVID-19 status, age in years and sex. Where available, HLA class I and class II types were taken from metadata supplied by the sample provider and were not determined by assay-based typing. Findings and caveats that apply to the study as a whole: The amount of clinical and demographic metadata varied by source and participant and was provided uncurated.

Comments on this clone: Its target antigen remains unknown. One base away there is no much larger clone; base qualities are not given.

Collaborating institutions collected whole blood in K2EDTA tubes following their own protocols. For TCRbeta analysis, collaborators shipped samples as frozen whole blood, isolated PBMCs, or DNA extracted from either of those sample types. The immunoSEQ Assay, a bias-controlled multiplex PCR, was used to amplify TCRbeta CDR3 regions from genomic DNA. Under the source paper's analysis protocol: The number of nucleated cells in each sample was estimated by amplification of reference gene primers within the assay. Sequence reads were collapsed and filtered to measure the absolute abundance of every unique TCRbeta CDR3 rearrangement. Productive Simpson clonality was computed per sample as the square root of Simpson's diversity index over productive rearrangements. TCRdb limited this immuneACCESS table to in-frame rearrangements with V and J called. A share of clones is missing; checked studies link under half to unresolved V genes, and the rest is unexplained. Clone size and V and J calls were adopted from that table, with D and trimming inferred from the DNA. The sample table shows 75,000 to 95,000 clones, and over 90% are seen once. The ten top clones hold more than 1.5% of the sample.

V lost 5 bases and J lost 5 bases; the stretch between them is 12 bases long. The CDR3 goes from the cysteine to the phenylalanine over 13 residues. Here the CDR3 DNA is all that survives: 39 bases in frame from base 1. CDR1 and CDR2 are drawn from the germline V gene: ENHRY, SYGVKD. This sequence uses TRBV10-3 and TRBJ1-2; the D gene remains uncertain. This clonotype was sampled from a man aged 55-75 years with acute or convalescent COVID-19. The sequenced sample was peripheral blood. The nucleotide sequence is TGTGCCATCAGTAGCCTTGGGGAGTATGGCTACACCTTC. Its protein reads: CAISSLGEYGYTF.